This paragraph covers one TCR beta chain sequence. The germline V gene has CDR1 MDHEN and CDR2 SYDVKM. The CDR3 runs 14 residues. V dropped 3 bases and J dropped 0 bases, with 8 bases sitting between them. This entry is derived from a study of T cell changes during pregnancy in multiple sclerosis. Sequencing used immunoSEQ multiplex PCR; TCRdb keeps in-frame clones, though not all of them. Found here are around 56,000 clones, roughly nine tenths of them singletons; the top ten hold around 2.1%. This TCR was sampled from a female donor in good health, enrolled as a control in a pregnancy study. The material sequenced was peripheral blood, taken in the first trimester of pregnancy. The chain combines TRBV28 with TRBJ1-1; no firm D call. CDR3 region: CASSFYGMNTEAFF. As DNA, the CDR3 is TGTGCCAGCAGTTTTTACGGTATGAACACTGAAGCTTTCTTT. The whole variable domain, filled in from reference TRBV28 and TRBJ1-1, reads DVKVTQSSRYLVKRTGEKVFLECVQDMDHENMFWYRQDPGLGLRLIYFSYDVKMKEKGDIPEGYSVSREKKERFSLILESASTNQTSMYLCASSFYGMNTEAFFGQGTRLTVV.